This TCR beta chain was sequenced in a study of beta chain features in type 1 diabetes. Overall study results and limits: The naive, central memory and Treg TCRB repertoires of patients appeared to be more similar to one another than those of healthy donors.

The CDR3 totals 17 residues. Germline CDR1 is MGHDK and CDR2 is SYGVNS. Between the trimmed V and J ends, which lost 7 bases and 0 bases, there was a span of 22 bases. This clone was counted between two and nine times. Its antigen remains unidentified. In total, each donor contributed a single heparinised blood draw that averaged around 110 mL. Each of the CD4+ naive, central memory, regulatory and stem cell-like memory populations was sorted via CD45RO/CCR7/CD25/CD127/CD95/CD27. Since all of the isolated RNA was reverse transcribed, expressed TCRB transcripts were what got sequenced. Naive, central memory and regulatory T cell samples yielded roughly 3.6 million reads on average. TCRdb's copy holds only in-frame clones and misses some; the assay was immunoSEQ multiplex PCR. The sample lists 150,000 to 200,000 clones, about 13% occurring once.

The sample was central memory CD4+ T cells from blood. This TCR was recovered from a woman aged 18-35 years in good health. V and J are TRBV25-1 and TRBJ2-7, with D tentatively TRBD1 (6 bases). The CDR3 DNA reads as TGTGCCAGCAAGGGGGTGGTCGGACAGCCGGACTCCTACGAGCAGTACTTC. Protein product: CASKGVVGQPDSYEQYF.